This T cell receptor beta chain was recovered during a study of blood T cell repertoires in COVID-19. About the research overall: COVID-19 samples collected from the United States, Italy and Spain covered acute and convalescent phases.

Source study methods: Scientists estimated how many nucleated cells there were by amplifying reference gene primers. Generated by immunoSEQ multiplex PCR, the TCRdb table keeps only in-frame clones and is missing some. D and trimming were read from the DNA, whereas the V and J calls and clone size are those reported in that table. The data show around 140,000 clones, roughly 79% seen once. After removal of 5 bases from V and 2 bases from J, the junction contained 13 bases not matched to a gene. Germline CDR1 SQVTM, CDR2 ANQGSEA. The CDR3 contains 16 residues. The TCR comes from a human donor in a cohort sampled during active COVID-19. This chain links TRBV29-1 with TRBJ2-7; 9 nucleotides agree with TRBD1. Sequenced: peripheral blood. This CDR3 reads CSVRGRAGTGPYEQYF. The CDR3 nucleotides read TGCAGCGTTCGCGGCCGAGCCGGGACAGGGCCCTACGAGCAGTACTTC.